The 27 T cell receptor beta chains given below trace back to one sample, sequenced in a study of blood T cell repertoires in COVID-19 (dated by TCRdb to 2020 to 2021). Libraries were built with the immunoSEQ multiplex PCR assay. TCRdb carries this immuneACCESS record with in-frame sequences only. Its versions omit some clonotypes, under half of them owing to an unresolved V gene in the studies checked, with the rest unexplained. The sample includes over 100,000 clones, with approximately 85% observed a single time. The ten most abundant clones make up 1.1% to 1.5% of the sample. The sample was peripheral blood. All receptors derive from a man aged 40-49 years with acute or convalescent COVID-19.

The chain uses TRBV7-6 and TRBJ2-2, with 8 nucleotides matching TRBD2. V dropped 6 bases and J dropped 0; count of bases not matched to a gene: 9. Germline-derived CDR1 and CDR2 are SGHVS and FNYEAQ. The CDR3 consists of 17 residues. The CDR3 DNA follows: TGTGCCAGCAGTTTTAGCCCACTAGCGGCGAACACCGGGGAGCTGTTTTTT. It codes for CASSFSPLAANTGELFF.

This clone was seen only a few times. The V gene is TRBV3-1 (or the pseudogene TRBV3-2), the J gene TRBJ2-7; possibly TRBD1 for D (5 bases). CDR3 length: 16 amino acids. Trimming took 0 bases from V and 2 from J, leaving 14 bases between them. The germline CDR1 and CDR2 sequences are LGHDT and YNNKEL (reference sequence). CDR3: CASSQDSWTSPYEQYF. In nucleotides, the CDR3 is TGTGCCAGCAGCCAAGATAGTTGGACATCCCCCTACGAGCAGTACTTC.

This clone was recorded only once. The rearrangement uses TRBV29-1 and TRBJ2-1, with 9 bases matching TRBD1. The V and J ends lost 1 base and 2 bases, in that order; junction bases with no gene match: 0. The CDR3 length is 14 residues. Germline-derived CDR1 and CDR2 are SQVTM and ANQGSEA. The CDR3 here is CSVEGTGAYNEQFF. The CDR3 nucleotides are TGCAGCGTTGAAGGGACAGGGGCCTACAATGAGCAGTTCTTC.

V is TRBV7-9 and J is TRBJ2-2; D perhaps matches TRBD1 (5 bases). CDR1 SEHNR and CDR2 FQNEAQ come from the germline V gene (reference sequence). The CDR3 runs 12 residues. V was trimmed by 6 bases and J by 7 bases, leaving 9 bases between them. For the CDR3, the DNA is TGTGCCAGCAGGTACAGGAACGGGGAGCTGTTTTTT. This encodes CASRYRNGELFF.

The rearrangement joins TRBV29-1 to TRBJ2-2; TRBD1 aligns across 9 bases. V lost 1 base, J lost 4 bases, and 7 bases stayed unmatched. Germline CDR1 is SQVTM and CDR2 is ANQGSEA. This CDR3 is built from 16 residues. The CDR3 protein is CSVEGAQGAGTGELFF. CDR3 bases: TGCAGCGTTGAAGGTGCACAGGGGGCTGGCACCGGGGAGCTGTTTTTT.

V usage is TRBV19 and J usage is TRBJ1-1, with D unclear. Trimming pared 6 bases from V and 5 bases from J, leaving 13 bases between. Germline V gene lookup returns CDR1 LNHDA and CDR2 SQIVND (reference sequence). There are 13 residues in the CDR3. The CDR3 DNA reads TGTGCCAGTAGATCAGATTCGAGGACTGAAGCTTTCTTT. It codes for CASRSDSRTEAFF. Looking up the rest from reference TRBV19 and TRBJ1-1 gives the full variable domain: DGGITQSPKYLFRKEGQNVTLSCEQNLNHDAMYWYRQDPGQGLRLIYYSQIVNDFQKGDIAEGYSVSREKKESFPLTVTSAQKNPTAFYLCASRSDSRTEAFFGQGTRLTVV.

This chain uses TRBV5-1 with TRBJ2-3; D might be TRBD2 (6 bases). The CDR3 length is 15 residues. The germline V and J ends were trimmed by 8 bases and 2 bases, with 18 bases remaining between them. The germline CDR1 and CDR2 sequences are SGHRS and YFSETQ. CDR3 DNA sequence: TGCGCCAGTCACCTCATTGGAGGGTCCACAGATACGCAGTATTTT. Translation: CASHLIGGSTDTQYF.

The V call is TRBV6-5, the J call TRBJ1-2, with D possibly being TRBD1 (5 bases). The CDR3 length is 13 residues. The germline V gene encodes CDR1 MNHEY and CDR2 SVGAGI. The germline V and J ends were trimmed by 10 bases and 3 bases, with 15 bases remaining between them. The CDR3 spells CATHPGVDYGYTF. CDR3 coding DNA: TGTGCCACCCACCCGGGGGTGGACTATGGCTACACCTTC.

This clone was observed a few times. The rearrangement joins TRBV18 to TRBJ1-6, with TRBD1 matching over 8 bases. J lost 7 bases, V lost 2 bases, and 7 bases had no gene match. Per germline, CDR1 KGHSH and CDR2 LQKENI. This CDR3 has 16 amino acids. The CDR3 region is CASSPTGQGGNSPLHF. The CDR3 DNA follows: TGTGCCAGCTCACCAACAGGACAGGGAGGGAATTCACCCCTCCACTTT.

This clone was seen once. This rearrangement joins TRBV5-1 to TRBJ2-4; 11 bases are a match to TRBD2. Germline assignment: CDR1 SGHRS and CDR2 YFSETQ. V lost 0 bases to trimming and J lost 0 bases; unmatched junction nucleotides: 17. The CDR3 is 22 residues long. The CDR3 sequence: CASSLAISRGTSGHLAKNIQYF. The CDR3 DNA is TGCGCCAGCAGCTTGGCTATATCCCGCGGGACTAGCGGACATCTAGCCAAAAACATTCAGTACTTC.

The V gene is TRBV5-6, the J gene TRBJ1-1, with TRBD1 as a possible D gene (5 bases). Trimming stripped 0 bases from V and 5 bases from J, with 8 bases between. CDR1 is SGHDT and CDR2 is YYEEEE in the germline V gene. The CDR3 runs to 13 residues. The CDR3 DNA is TGTGCCAGCAGCTTGGGACAGATGACTGAAGCTTTCTTT. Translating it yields CASSLGQMTEAFF.

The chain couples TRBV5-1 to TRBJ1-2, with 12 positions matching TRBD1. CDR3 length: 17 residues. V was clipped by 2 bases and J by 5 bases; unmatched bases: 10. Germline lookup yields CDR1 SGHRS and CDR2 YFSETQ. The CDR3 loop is CASSFLRDRGHPYGYTF. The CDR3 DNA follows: TGCGCCAGCAGCTTCCTCCGGGACAGGGGGCACCCTTATGGCTACACCTTC.

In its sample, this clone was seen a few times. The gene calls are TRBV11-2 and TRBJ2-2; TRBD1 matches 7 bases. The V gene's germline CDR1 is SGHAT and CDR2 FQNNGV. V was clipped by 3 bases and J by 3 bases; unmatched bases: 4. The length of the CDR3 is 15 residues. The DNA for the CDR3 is TGTGCCAGCAGCTTCGGCAGGGGGTACACCGGGGAGCTGTTTTTT. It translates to CASSFGRGYTGELFF.

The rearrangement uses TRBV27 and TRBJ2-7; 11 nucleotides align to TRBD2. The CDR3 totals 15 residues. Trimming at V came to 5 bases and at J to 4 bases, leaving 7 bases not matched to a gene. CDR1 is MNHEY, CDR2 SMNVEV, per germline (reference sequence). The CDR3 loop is CASSVTSGSRYEQYF. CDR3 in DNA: TGTGCCAGCAGTGTCACTAGCGGGAGTCGGTACGAGCAGTACTTC.

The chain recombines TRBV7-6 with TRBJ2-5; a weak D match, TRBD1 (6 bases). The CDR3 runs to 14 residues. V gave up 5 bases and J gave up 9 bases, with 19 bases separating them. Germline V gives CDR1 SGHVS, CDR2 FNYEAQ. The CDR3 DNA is TGTGCCAGCAGCGTCGGGACACTCAAGGCGTCCCAGTACTTC. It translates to CASSVGTLKASQYF. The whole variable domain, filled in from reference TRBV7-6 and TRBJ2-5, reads GAGVSQSPRYKVTKRGQDVALRCDPISGHVSLYWYRQALGQGPEFLTYFNYEAQQDKSGLPNDRFSAERPEGSISTLTIQRTEQRDSAMYRCASSVGTLKASQYFGPGTRLLVL.

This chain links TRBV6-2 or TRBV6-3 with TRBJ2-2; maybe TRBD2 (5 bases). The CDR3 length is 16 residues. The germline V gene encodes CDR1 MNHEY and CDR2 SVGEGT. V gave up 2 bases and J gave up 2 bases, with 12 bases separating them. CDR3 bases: TGTGCCAGCAGTTACCGTAGGAGGTCCAACACCGGGGAGCTGTTTTTT. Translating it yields CASSYRRRSNTGELFF.

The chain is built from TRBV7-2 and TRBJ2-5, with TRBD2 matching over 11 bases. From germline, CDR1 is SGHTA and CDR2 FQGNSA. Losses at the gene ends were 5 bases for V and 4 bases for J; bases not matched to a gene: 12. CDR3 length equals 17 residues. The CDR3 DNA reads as TGTGCCAGCAGCCCAGGTCGATTTAGCGGGGGGGTAGAGACCCAGTACTTC. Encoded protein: CASSPGRFSGGVETQYF.

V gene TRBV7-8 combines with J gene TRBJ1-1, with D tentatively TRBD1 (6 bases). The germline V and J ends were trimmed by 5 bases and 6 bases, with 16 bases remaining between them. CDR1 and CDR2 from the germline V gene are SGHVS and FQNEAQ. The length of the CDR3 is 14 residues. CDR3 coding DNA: TGTGCCAGCAGCCTAGACAGGAAGATATCTGAAGCTTTCTTT. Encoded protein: CASSLDRKISEAFF. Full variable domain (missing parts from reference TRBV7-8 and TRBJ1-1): GAGVSQSPRYKVAKRGQDVALRCDPISGHVSLFWYQQALGQGPEFLTYFQNEAQLDKSGLPSDRFFAERPEGSVSTLKIQRTQQEDSAVYLCASSLDRKISEAFFGQGTRLTVV.

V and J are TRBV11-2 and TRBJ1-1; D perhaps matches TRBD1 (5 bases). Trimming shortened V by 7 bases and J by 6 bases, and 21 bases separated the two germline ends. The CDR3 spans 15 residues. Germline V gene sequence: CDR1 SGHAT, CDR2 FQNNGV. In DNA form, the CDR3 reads TGTGCCAGCAACTTGGGAATTGGCAGGGTGGCTGAAGCTTTCTTT. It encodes CASNLGIGRVAEAFF.

CDR3 protein: CASSQDLMGLGSNEQFF. The CDR3 coding sequence is TGTGCCAGCAGCCAAGATTTAATGGGACTGGGTTCCAATGAGCAGTTCTTC. This sequence joins TRBV14 and TRBJ2-1; D possibly corresponds to TRBD2 (6 bases). V lost 0 bases, J lost 6 bases, and 18 bases lay in between. The CDR3 is 17 amino acids. Germline V gene lookup returns CDR1 SGHDN and CDR2 FVKESK.

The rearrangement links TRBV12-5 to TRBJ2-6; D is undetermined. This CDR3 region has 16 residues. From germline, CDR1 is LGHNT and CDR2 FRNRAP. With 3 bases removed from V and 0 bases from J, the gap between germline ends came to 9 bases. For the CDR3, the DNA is TGTGCTAGTGGTTTAAGACCGGGCTCTGGGGCCAACGTCCTGACTTTC. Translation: CASGLRPGSGANVLTF.

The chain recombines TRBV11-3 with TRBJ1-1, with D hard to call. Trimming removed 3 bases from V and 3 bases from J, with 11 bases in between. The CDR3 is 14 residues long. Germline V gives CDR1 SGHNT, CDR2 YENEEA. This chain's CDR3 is CASSLRSEDTEAFF. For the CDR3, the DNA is TGTGCCAGCAGCTTGCGGTCGGAGGACACTGAAGCTTTCTTT.

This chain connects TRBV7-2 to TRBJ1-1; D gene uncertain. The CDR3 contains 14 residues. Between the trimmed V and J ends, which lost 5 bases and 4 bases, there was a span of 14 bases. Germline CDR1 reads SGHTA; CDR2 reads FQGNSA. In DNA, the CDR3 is TGTGCCAGCAGCCCCCCCGGGGTGGGCACTGAAGCTTTCTTT. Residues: CASSPPGVGTEAFF.

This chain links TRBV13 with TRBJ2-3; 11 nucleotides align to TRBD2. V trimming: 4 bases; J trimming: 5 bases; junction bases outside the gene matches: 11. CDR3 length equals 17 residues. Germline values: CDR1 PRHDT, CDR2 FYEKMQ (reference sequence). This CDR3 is CASSSQELAGVIDTQYF. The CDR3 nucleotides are TGTGCCAGCAGCTCACAAGAACTAGCGGGAGTCATAGATACGCAGTATTTT.

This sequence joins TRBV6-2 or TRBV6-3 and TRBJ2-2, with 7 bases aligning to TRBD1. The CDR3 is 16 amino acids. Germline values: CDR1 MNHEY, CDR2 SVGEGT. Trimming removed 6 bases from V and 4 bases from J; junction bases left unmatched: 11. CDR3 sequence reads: CASSPTGTDFTGELFF. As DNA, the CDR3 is TGTGCCAGCAGCCCAACCGGGACAGACTTCACCGGGGAGCTGTTTTTT.

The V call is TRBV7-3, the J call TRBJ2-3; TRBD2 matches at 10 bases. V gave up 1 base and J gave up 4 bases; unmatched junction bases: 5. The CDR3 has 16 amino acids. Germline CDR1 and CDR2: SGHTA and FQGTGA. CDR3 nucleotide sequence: TGTGCCAGCAGCTTAAGTAGCGGGAGGAGCGCAGATACGCAGTATTTT. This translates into CASSLSSGRSADTQYF.

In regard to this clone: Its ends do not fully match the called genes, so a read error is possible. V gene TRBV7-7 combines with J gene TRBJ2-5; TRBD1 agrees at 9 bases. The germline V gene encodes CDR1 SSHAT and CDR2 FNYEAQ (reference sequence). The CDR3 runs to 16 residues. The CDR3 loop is CASSLSAGTGYQTQYF. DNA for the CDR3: TGTGCTAGCAGCTTAAGTGCCGGGACAGGGTACCAGACCCAGTACTTC.